Listed below are T cell receptor beta chains from one sample, sequenced in a study of OX40 agonist ivuxolimab in advanced cancers. Data came from immunoSEQ multiplex PCR; TCRdb stores just in-frame clones and leaves some out. The data hold around 150,000 clones, with under 95% observed a single time. Sequences were derived from CD4+ or CD8+ T cells sorted from blood, sampled in a trial of the OX40 agonist ivuxolimab. Receptors originate from an adult with an advanced solid tumor such as melanoma, head and neck, liver or kidney cancer. CDR3s include the opening cysteine and the closing phenylalanine or tryptophan. The D gene is left open where the match is weak. Clone size is shown for a subset of rows, as once, few, many or a class of expanded clone.

d_call j_call clone_size v_call cdr3_aa cdr3_nt
TRBD1 TRBJ1-1 . TRBV19 CASRWTGGNAFF TGTGCCAGTAGATGGACAGGGGGAAATGCTTTCTTT
. TRBJ1-1 once TRBV5-3 CARSQLGLAEAFF TGTGCCAGAAGCCAACTAGGGTTAGCTGAAGCTTTCTTT
. TRBJ2-3 . TRBV5-1 CASSQLGGPTDTQYF TGCGCCAGCAGCCAACTAGGAGGACCCACAGATACGCAGTATTTT
. TRBJ2-5 . TRBV7-2 CASSSTTGTQYF TGTGCCAGCAGCTCAACAACAGGAACCCAGTACTTC
. TRBJ1-1 . TRBV27 CASSSIRALTEAFF TGTGCCAGCAGTAGTATCCGGGCCCTCACTGAAGCTTTCTTT
. TRBJ1-1 . TRBV5-8 CASSLRGSGGTEAFF TGTGCCAGCAGCTTGAGGGGCAGCGGGGGCACTGAAGCTTTCTTT
. TRBJ1-2 . TRBV7-2 CASSEQGIGYTF TGTGCCAGCAGCGAACAGGGAATTGGCTACACCTTC
. TRBJ2-1 . TRBV6-5 CASRLGANNEQFF TGTGCCAGCAGGTTGGGGGCGAATAATGAGCAGTTCTTC
TRBD2 TRBJ2-7 . TRBV4-3 CASSQVIAGGRVSYEQYF TGCGCCAGCAGCCAAGTGATAGCGGGGGGTCGAGTCTCCTACGAGCAGTACTTC
TRBD1 TRBJ1-5 . TRBV19 CASSRSQGAQNQPQHF TGTGCCAGTAGTAGGAGTCAGGGGGCGCAAAATCAGCCCCAGCATTTT
TRBD2 TRBJ2-3 . TRBV6-1 CASSPSGFTDTQYF TGTGCCAGCAGTCCTAGCGGATTCACAGATACGCAGTATTTT
. TRBJ2-1 . TRBV5-1 CASSLNQGLLFYNEQFF TGCGCCAGCAGCCTTAATCAGGGACTGCTCTTTTACAATGAGCAGTTCTTC
TRBD1 TRBJ1-2 . TRBV12-5 CASGAPSASGTGDGYTF TGTGCTAGTGGTGCCCCTTCGGCCTCCGGGACAGGGGATGGCTACACCTTC
TRBD1 TRBJ1-4 . TRBV19 CASSTTGNEKLFF TGTGCCAGTAGTACGACAGGGAATGAAAAACTGTTTTTT
. TRBJ2-2 . TRBV2 CASSEEGMNTGELFF TGTGCCAGCAGTGAAGAGGGGATGAACACCGGGGAGCTGTTTTTT
. TRBJ2-5 . TRBV27 CASSSRGRETQYF TGTGCCAGCAGTTCCAGGGGGAGGGAGACCCAGTACTTC
. TRBJ2-3 . TRBV7-9 CASSLGGADTQYF TGTGCCAGCAGCTTAGGAGGGGCAGATACGCAGTATTTT
. TRBJ2-1 . TRBV9 CASSARGDPSSYNEQFF TGTGCCAGCAGCGCCCGCGGTGACCCGAGCTCCTACAATGAGCAGTTCTTC
TRBD1 TRBJ1-6 . TRBV4-2 CASSQDHDREDSPLHF TGTGCCAGCAGCCAAGATCACGACAGGGAAGACTCACCCCTCCACTTT
TRBD2 TRBJ2-1 . TRBV10-1 CASSGGTSGPNEQFF TGCGCCAGTAGCGGGGGGACTAGCGGCCCCAATGAGCAGTTCTTC
. TRBJ2-7 . TRBV11-1 CASSREGQTLYEQYF TGTGCCAGCAGCCGGGAGGGACAGACCCTCTACGAGCAGTACTTC
. TRBJ1-1 . TRBV7-9 CASSSRTDNTEAFF TGTGCCAGCAGCTCCCGGACGGATAACACTGAAGCTTTCTTT
TRBD1 TRBJ2-2 few TRBV18 CASSPSGQGAGELFF TGTGCCAGCTCACCATCGGGACAGGGGGCCGGGGAGCTGTTTTTT
. TRBJ2-1 . TRBV7-2 CASSPQRTSYNEQFF TGTGCCAGCAGCCCTCAGCGAACCTCCTACAATGAGCAGTTCTTC
. TRBJ2-7 . TRBV7-2 CASSLRDKVSGEQYF TGTGCCAGCAGCCTCCGGGACAAAGTCTCGGGCGAGCAGTACTTC
TRBD2 TRBJ2-5 . TRBV5-8 CASSPGTSGVQETQYF TGTGCCAGCAGCCCCGGGACTAGCGGGGTGCAAGAGACCCAGTACTTC
. TRBJ2-7 . TRBV5-4 CASSVDYEQYF TGTGCCAGCAGCGTGGACTACGAGCAGTACTTC
. TRBJ2-7 . TRBV23-1 CASSQSLGPSSYEQYF TGCGCCAGCAGTCAATCGCTGGGGCCGAGCTCCTACGAGCAGTACTTC
. TRBJ2-7 once TRBV7-9 CASTVATGFYEQYF TGTGCCAGCACCGTCGCAACGGGATTCTACGAGCAGTACTTC
. TRBJ2-5 . TRBV9 CASSVGNVGQETQYF TGTGCCAGCAGCGTAGGGAACGTGGGGCAAGAGACCCAGTACTTC
. TRBJ2-1 . TRBV5-1 CASSLEGLSGYNEQFF TGCGCCAGCAGCTTGGAAGGCCTATCAGGCTACAATGAGCAGTTCTTC
TRBD2 TRBJ2-5 once TRBV7-2 CASSPNGGLAGETQYF TGTGCCAGCAGCCCGAACGGGGGGCTAGCGGGAGAGACCCAGTACTTC
. TRBJ1-1 . TRBV4-1 CASSLMGVGAEAFF TGCGCCAGCAGCCTGATGGGGGTAGGGGCTGAAGCTTTCTTT
TRBD1 TRBJ1-2 . TRBV7-2 CASSTGQGPYGYTF TGTGCCAGCAGCACCGGACAGGGCCCCTATGGCTACACCTTC
TRBD1 TRBJ1-2 . TRBV5-1 CASSLETGSYGYTF TGCGCCAGCAGCTTGGAGACAGGGAGCTATGGCTACACCTTC
. TRBJ2-7 . TRBV5-6 CVSSFLTGSSYEQYF TGTGTCAGCAGCTTCCTGACGGGAAGCTCCTACGAGCAGTACTTC
TRBD2 TRBJ2-1 . TRBV18 CASSPRLAGGRNEQFF TGTGCCAGCTCACCGAGACTAGCGGGGGGGCGGAATGAGCAGTTCTTC
. TRBJ2-5 . TRBV6-1 CASRAGQGGTQYF TGTGCCAGCAGGGCGGGGCAGGGGGGGACCCAGTACTTC
. TRBJ2-7 . TRBV27 CASSLSPSSYEQYF TGTGCCAGCAGTTTATCTCCCAGCTCCTACGAGCAGTACTTC
. TRBJ1-5 . TRBV19 CASRDLGQPQHF TGTGCCAGCCGGGACTTGGGGCAGCCCCAGCATTTT
. TRBJ1-5 . TRBV19 CASKGTLSGGFNQPQHF TGTGCCAGTAAAGGGACCTTATCGGGAGGGTTCAATCAGCCCCAGCATTTT
TRBD2 TRBJ2-3 . TRBV4-3 CASSQGLAEADTQYF TGCGCCAGCAGCCAGGGACTAGCTGAGGCAGATACGCAGTATTTT
. TRBJ2-3 . TRBV6-6 CASSDTQYF TGTGCCAGCAGTGATACGCAGTATTTT
TRBD2 TRBJ2-3 . TRBV7-9 CASSPASGRAGDTQYF TGTGCCAGCAGCCCCGCGAGCGGGAGGGCGGGAGATACGCAGTATTTT
TRBD1 TRBJ2-5 . TRBV6-5 CASSYSYAGGQETQYF TGTGCCAGCAGTTACTCATATGCAGGGGGCCAAGAGACCCAGTACTTC
. TRBJ2-3 . TRBV7-2 CASSLTGTDTQYF TGTGCCAGCAGCTTGACAGGCACAGATACGCAGTATTTT
. TRBJ1-1 . TRBV7-2 CASSPRAGSNTEAFF TGTGCCAGCAGCCCCCGGGCAGGATCGAACACTGAAGCTTTCTTT
. TRBJ1-5 . TRBV6-5 CASMGSLDQPQHF TGTGCCAGCATGGGAAGTCTGGATCAGCCCCAGCATTTT
. TRBJ1-1 . TRBV7-9 CASSLASEGLVAFF TGTGCCAGCAGCTTAGCGTCCGAGGGCCTGGTAGCTTTCTTT
. TRBJ2-2 . TRBV2 CASSDWGSRGELFF TGTGCCAGCAGTGATTGGGGGTCGCGCGGGGAGCTGTTTTTT
TRBD2 TRBJ2-7 once TRBV5-1 CASSLRVGTSGSREQYF TGCGCCAGCAGCCTGCGGGTTGGGACTAGCGGATCCAGGGAGCAGTACTTC
. TRBJ1-2 . TRBV6-6 CASSYSSAIVYGYTF TGTGCCAGCAGTTACTCGTCGGCGATAGTCTATGGCTACACCTTC
TRBD2 TRBJ2-2 . TRBV5-1 CASSLATSGSGRELFF TGCGCCAGCAGCTTGGCAACTAGCGGGAGTGGTAGGGAGCTGTTTTTT